This T cell receptor beta chain originates from a study of blood T cell repertoires in COVID-19. Study overall: Collection of acute and convalescent COVID-19 samples took place in the United States, Italy and Spain. T cells, B-cell-depleted T cells, or PBMCs provided the cDNA or gDNA that served as material.

In the original analysis: Cell counts per sample came from amplifying reference gene primers. This table comes from immunoSEQ multiplex PCR, and its TCRdb copy is limited to in-frame clones, with some not included. D and trimming were read from the DNA, whereas the V and J calls and clone size are those reported in that table. The table records under 450,000 clones, about four fifths of them present only once. The CDR3 loop spans 14 amino acids. V lost 5 bases to trimming and J lost 5 bases, with 15 bases between them. Germline CDR1 SNHLY, CDR2 FYNNEI. This TCR came from a human donor with acute or convalescent COVID-19. The donor label of this sample is uncertain. Sequenced sample: peripheral blood. V usage is TRBV2 and J usage is TRBJ1-1; D gene uncertain. CDR3 in amino acids: CASSFSPRGTEAFF. The CDR3 nucleotides are TGTGCCAGCAGTTTCAGCCCCCGAGGGACTGAAGCTTTCTTT.